This T cell receptor (beta chain) was sequenced during a study of OX40 agonist ivuxolimab in advanced cancers. Sequencing used immunoSEQ multiplex PCR; TCRdb keeps in-frame clones, though not all of them. The profile shows roughly 80,000 clones, around 89% of them singletons. Study-wide findings and caveats: Relative to CD4+, CD8+ T cells held more expanded clones on average.

Points on this clone: Its antigen is not known. Its ends do not fully match the called genes, so a read error is possible.

No patient had autoimmune disease or received systemic immunosuppression. This clonotype was obtained from an adult with an advanced solid tumor such as melanoma, head and neck, liver or kidney cancer. The input for sequencing was CD4+ or CD8+ T cells sorted from blood, taken in a trial of the OX40 agonist ivuxolimab.

The CDR3 here is CASSIAAGEYNEQFF. CDR3 DNA: TGTGCCAGCAGCATAGCAGCGGGAGAATACAATGAGCAGTTCTTC. V is TRBV7-6 and J is TRBJ2-1, with 8 bases aligning to TRBD2. From germline, CDR1 is SGHVS and CDR2 FNYEAQ. CDR3 length: 15 amino acids.